This T cell receptor beta chain was recovered during a study of blood T cell repertoires in COVID-19. For the study at large: COVID-19 samples, acute and convalescent, were from the United States, Italy and Spain. The cDNA or gDNA used as material had been derived from T cells, B-cell-depleted T cells, or PBMCs.

As originally analysed: Counts of nucleated cells, estimated from reference gene primer amplification, were obtained. Some clones are missing from TCRdb's copy, which holds only in-frame ones; the method was immunoSEQ multiplex PCR. V and J calls and clone size follow that table, whereas D and trimming were derived from the DNA. The data show about 100,000 clones, about 80% seen once. The CDR3 has 13 amino acids. Trimming removed 6 bases at V and 2 bases at J, with 10 bases between. Germline CDR1 is MNHEY and CDR2 is SVGAGI. Sequenced: peripheral blood. This chain connects TRBV6-5 to TRBJ1-1, with D perhaps matching TRBD1 (6 bases). The clonotype comes from a woman in her seventies with acute or convalescent COVID-19. The CDR3 reads CASSLTGNTEAFF. The CDR3 DNA follows: TGTGCCAGCAGCCTGACAGGCAACACTGAAGCTTTCTTT.